The next 18 T cell receptor beta chains were all read from a single sample in a study of blood T cell repertoires in COVID-19. Profiled with immunoSEQ multiplex PCR; TCRdb holds only in-frame clones, not every one. In the table there are some 99,000 clones, around four fifths of which are singletons. Sequencing used peripheral blood. The receptor set was obtained from a woman in her sixties or seventies with acute or convalescent COVID-19.

Written as DNA, the CDR3 is TGTGCCAGCAGCTCAGGACAAAAGAACACTGAAGCTTTCTTT. Encoded protein: CASSSGQKNTEAFF. V gene TRBV7-2 combines with J gene TRBJ1-1; tentatively, D is TRBD1 (5 bases). The CDR3 is 14 amino acids. Germline V gene lookup returns CDR1 SGHTA and CDR2 FQGNSA. The germline V and J ends were trimmed by 4 bases and 1 base, with 10 bases remaining between them. The full variable domain, completed using reference TRBV7-2 and TRBJ1-1, is GAGVSQSPSNKVTEKGKDVELRCDPISGHTALYWYRQSLGQGLEFLIYFQGNSAPDKSGLPSDRFSAERTGGSVSTLTIQRTQQEDSAVYLCASSSGQKNTEAFFGQGTRLTVV.

The chain employs TRBV5-6 and TRBJ1-2; D gene uncertain. V gave up 2 bases and J gave up 8 bases, with 10 bases separating them. Germline-derived CDR1 and CDR2 are SGHDT and YYEEEE. CDR3 length equals 12 residues. The CDR3 DNA sequence: TGTGCCAGCAGCTTAGAGCTCGGGGGCTACACCTTC. The encoded protein is CASSLELGGYTF.

V and J are TRBV3-1 (or the pseudogene TRBV3-2) and TRBJ2-7; TRBD2 aligns across 11 bases. CDR1 LGHDT and CDR2 YNNKEL come from the germline V gene (reference sequence). The CDR3 is 15 amino acids. The V and J ends lost 4 bases and 0 bases, in that order; junction bases with no gene match: 2. CDR3 in DNA: TGTGCCAGCAGCCCGGGACTAGCGGTCTCCTACGAGCAGTACTTC. Protein: CASSPGLAVSYEQYF.

This rearrangement joins TRBV19 to TRBJ2-1; TRBD2 might be the D (6 bases). Germline V gene lookup returns CDR1 LNHDA and CDR2 SQIVND (reference sequence). Deletions cut 7 bases from V and 0 bases from J, with 13 bases between. The CDR3 has 15 amino acids. The CDR3 reads CASTTGTRSYNEQFF. As DNA, the CDR3 is TGTGCCAGTACCACCGGGACTCGCTCCTACAATGAGCAGTTCTTC.

This chain connects TRBV19 to TRBJ2-7, with D possibly matching TRBD2 (6 bases). The length of the CDR3 is 13 residues. The ends were cut back, 7 bases at V and 2 bases at J, with 12 bases in the middle. The germline V gene encodes CDR1 LNHDA and CDR2 SQIVND (reference sequence). CDR3 region: CASNDPGAYEQYF. DNA of the CDR3: TGTGCCAGTAACGACCCGGGGGCCTACGAGCAGTACTTC.

The chain joins TRBV10-3 to TRBJ2-2, with 7 positions matching TRBD2. V shed 6 bases, J shed 1 base, and the junction held 2 bases outside the gene matches. CDR1 and CDR2 (germline): ENHRY, SYGVKD. This CDR3 contains 14 residues. CDR3 sequence reads: CAIRTSRNTGELFF. The DNA of the CDR3 is TGTGCCATCAGGACTAGCCGGAACACCGGGGAGCTGTTTTTT.

The V gene is TRBV28, the J gene TRBJ1-3; the D gene is possibly TRBD1 (6 bases). CDR3 length equals 13 residues. The V end was cut by 7 bases, the J end by 0 bases, with 7 bases between. In germline, CDR1 is MDHEN, CDR2 SYDVKM. CDR3 sequence: CASKGDSGNTIYF. In DNA, the CDR3 is TGTGCCAGCAAGGGGGACTCTGGAAACACCATATATTTT.

The chain couples TRBV29-1 to TRBJ1-1; D unclear. Germline CDR1 and CDR2: SQVTM and ANQGSEA. Trimming took off 5 bases at V and 1 base at J, with 8 bases between the two ends. This CDR3 has 12 residues. The CDR3 region has the DNA TGCAGCGTTTGGGCTTGGAACACTGAAGCTTTCTTT. Residues: CSVWAWNTEAFF. Combining the CDR3 with reference TRBV29-1 and TRBJ1-1 gives the whole variable domain SAVISQKPSRDICQRGTSLTIQCQVDSQVTMMFWYRQQPGQSLTLIATANQGSEATYESGFVIDKFPISRPNLTFSTLTVSNMSPEDSSIYLCSVWAWNTEAFFGQGTRLTVV.

The genes are TRBV5-1 and TRBJ2-1; the D is unclear. Trimming removed 0 bases from V and 6 bases from J, with 13 bases in between. The length of the CDR3 is 15 residues. Per the germline V gene, CDR1 is SGHRS and CDR2 is YFSETQ. The CDR3 DNA reads as TGCGCCAGCAGCTTGGTAGCCCGCCCTAGCAATGAGCAGTTCTTC. It encodes CASSLVARPSNEQFF.

The V call is TRBV5-1, the J call TRBJ2-5; 7 nucleotides match TRBD2. V was pared by 0 bases and J by 1 base, with 6 bases of the junction left unmatched. Germline V gives CDR1 SGHRS, CDR2 YFSETQ. This CDR3 is 16 amino acids long. CDR3: CASSLVPSGPQETQYF. The CDR3, as DNA: TGCGCCAGCAGCTTGGTGCCTAGCGGACCCCAAGAGACCCAGTACTTC.

CDR3 region: CASSLPGRGGTF. DNA of the CDR3: TGTGCCAGCAGCTTACCGGGACGAGGAGGGACCTTC. The rearrangement uses TRBV7-8 and TRBJ1-2, with D maybe TRBD1 (5 bases). The germline V and J ends were trimmed by 2 bases and 14 bases, with 15 bases remaining between them. The CDR3 consists of 12 residues. Germline CDR1 is SGHVS and CDR2 is FQNEAQ.

The chain employs TRBV5-6 and TRBJ1-2, with D possibly matching TRBD1 (5 bases). Germline-derived CDR1 and CDR2 are SGHDT and YYEEEE. There are 14 residues in the CDR3. Between the trimmed V and J ends, which lost 4 bases and 4 bases, there was a span of 14 bases. CDR3 residues: CASSPRGGGYGYTF. The CDR3 DNA reads as TGTGCCAGCAGCCCCCGGGGGGGAGGCTATGGCTACACCTTC. Variable domain in full (rest from reference TRBV5-6 and TRBJ1-2): DAGVTQSPTHLIKTRGQQVTLRCSPKSGHDTVSWYQQALGQGPQFIFQYYEEEERQRGNFPDRFSGHQFPNYSSELNVNALLLGDSALYLCASSPRGGGYGYTFGSGTRLTVV.

The V and J genes are TRBV9 and TRBJ1-1; 7 positions match TRBD1. This CDR3 region has 15 residues. Germline V gene lookup returns CDR1 SGDLS and CDR2 YYNGEE. V shed 7 bases and J 6 bases; nucleotides not matched to a gene: 15. CDR3: CASESPRQGGAEAFF. The DNA of the CDR3 is TGTGCCAGCGAAAGCCCAAGACAGGGCGGCGCTGAAGCTTTCTTT.

This chain connects TRBV29-1 to TRBJ1-2; D gene uncertain. The CDR3 sequence is 13 residues long. The V and J ends lost 4 bases and 8 bases respectively, with 17 bases between them. Germline V gene lookup returns CDR1 SQVTM and CDR2 ANQGSEA. The CDR3 DNA sequence: TGCAGCGTTGGAGGCGGTTACTCGGAGGGCTACACCTTC. Translating it yields CSVGGGYSEGYTF.

The chain is built from TRBV7-2 and TRBJ2-2, with a weak D call TRBD2 (6 bases). V lost 1 base and J lost 4, with 13 bases in between. Germline CDR1 reads SGHTA; CDR2 reads FQGNSA. This CDR3 is 16 amino acids long. CDR3: CASSLGLVSGTGELFF. CDR3 DNA sequence: TGTGCCAGCAGCTTAGGACTAGTCTCAGGCACCGGGGAGCTGTTTTTT.

V usage is TRBV5-4 and J usage is TRBJ2-1; D possibly corresponds to TRBD1 (6 bases). The germline gives CDR1 SGHNT, CDR2 YYREEE (reference sequence). This CDR3 spans 14 amino acids. Deletions cut 5 bases from V and 7 bases from J, with 16 bases between. The CDR3 protein is CASSPTNRENEQFF. CDR3 DNA sequence: TGTGCCAGCAGTCCTACTAACAGGGAGAATGAGCAGTTCTTC.

The chain couples TRBV9 to TRBJ1-2; D gene unclear. This CDR3 has 14 amino acids. In germline, CDR1 is SGDLS, CDR2 YYNGEE. Trimming shortened V by 1 base and J by 3 bases, and 10 bases separated the two germline ends. The CDR3 DNA reads TGTGCCAGCAGCGTACTGAGTACAGACTATGGCTACACCTTC. It is translated as CASSVLSTDYGYTF.

The chain recombines TRBV29-1 with TRBJ1-1, with 8 positions matching TRBD1. V shed 3 bases, J shed 1 base, and the junction held 4 bases outside the gene matches. This CDR3 contains 14 residues. CDR1 is SQVTM and CDR2 is ANQGSEA in the germline V gene. For the CDR3, the DNA is TGCAGCGTTGAGGCCGGGACAGGGAACACTGAAGCTTTCTTT. The encoded protein is CSVEAGTGNTEAFF.